Detailed here is one T cell receptor (beta chain). Antigen specificity is unknown. This specimen belongs to a study of early T cells in non-severe SARS-CoV-2 infection. Study background: The input, bulk RNA from unsorted whole blood, was sequenced, and chains were unpaired. Whole-study results and caveats: Private and CD4 specificities were missed by VDJdb matching, which favored anti-spike CD8 responses.

V shed 4 bases, J shed 5 bases, and the junction held 6 bases outside the gene matches. Germline V lookup: CDR1 LGHNT, CDR2 FRNRAP. This CDR3 contains 14 residues. TCRdb ran MiXCR on the 5' RACE reads and lists one entry per CDR3 protein. The profile covers about 55,000 distinct CDR3 sequences, with around 12% appearing a single time and about 4% taken by the ten largest. This clonotype was sampled from an adult who was a healthcare worker with PCR-confirmed SARS-CoV-2 infection or an uninfected control (not recorded which). What was sequenced was whole blood. V is TRBV12-5 and J is TRBJ2-5; 8 bases fit TRBD2. The CDR3 loop reads CASGSTGGDETQYF. CDR3 DNA: TGTGCTAGTGGTTCGACGGGAGGGGATGAGACCCAGTACTTC.